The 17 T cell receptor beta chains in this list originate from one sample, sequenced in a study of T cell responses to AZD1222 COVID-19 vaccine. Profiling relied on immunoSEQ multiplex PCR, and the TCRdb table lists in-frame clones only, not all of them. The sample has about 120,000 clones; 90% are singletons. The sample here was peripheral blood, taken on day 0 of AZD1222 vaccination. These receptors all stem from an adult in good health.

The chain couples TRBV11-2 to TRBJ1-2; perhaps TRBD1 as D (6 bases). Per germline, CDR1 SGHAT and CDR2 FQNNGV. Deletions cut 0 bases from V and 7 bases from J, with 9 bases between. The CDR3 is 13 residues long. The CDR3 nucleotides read TGTGCCAGCAGCTTAGAGGGACAATCTGGCTACACCTTC. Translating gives CASSLEGQSGYTF.

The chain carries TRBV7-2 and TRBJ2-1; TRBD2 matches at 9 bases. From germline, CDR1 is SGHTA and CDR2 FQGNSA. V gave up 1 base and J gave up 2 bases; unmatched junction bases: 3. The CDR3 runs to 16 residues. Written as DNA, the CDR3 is TGTGCCAGCAGCTTAGATGTAGCGGGGGCCTACAATGAGCAGTTCTTC. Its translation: CASSLDVAGAYNEQFF.

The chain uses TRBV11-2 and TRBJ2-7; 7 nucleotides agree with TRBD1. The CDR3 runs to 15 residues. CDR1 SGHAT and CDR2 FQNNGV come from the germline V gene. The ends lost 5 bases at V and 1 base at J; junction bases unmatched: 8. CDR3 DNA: TGTGCCAGCAGCGTAAATCGGGACAGTTCCTACGAGCAGTACTTC. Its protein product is CASSVNRDSSYEQYF.

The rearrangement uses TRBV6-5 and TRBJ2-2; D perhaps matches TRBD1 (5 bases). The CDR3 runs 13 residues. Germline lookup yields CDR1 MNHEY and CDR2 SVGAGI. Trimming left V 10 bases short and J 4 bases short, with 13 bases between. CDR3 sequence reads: CATAARATGELFF. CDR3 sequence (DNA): TGTGCCACCGCGGCCAGGGCCACCGGGGAGCTGTTTTTT.

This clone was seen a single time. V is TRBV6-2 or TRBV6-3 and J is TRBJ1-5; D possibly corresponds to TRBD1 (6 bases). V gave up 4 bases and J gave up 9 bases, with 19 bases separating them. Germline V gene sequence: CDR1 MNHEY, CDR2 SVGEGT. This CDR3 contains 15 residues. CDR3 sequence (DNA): TGTGCCAGCAGTTCACCACAGGGAGAGGAACGGCCCCAGCATTTT. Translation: CASSSPQGEERPQHF.

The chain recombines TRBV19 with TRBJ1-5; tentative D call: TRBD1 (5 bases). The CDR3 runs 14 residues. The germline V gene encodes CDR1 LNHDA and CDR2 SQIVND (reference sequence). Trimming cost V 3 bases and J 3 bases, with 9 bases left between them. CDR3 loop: CASSISGVNQPQHF. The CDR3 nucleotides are TGTGCCAGTAGTATCTCGGGGGTCAATCAGCCCCAGCATTTT.

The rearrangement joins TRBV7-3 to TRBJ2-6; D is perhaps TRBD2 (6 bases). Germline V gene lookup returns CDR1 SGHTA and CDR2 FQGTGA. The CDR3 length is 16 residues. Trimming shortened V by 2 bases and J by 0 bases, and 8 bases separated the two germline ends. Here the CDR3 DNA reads TGTGCCAGCAGCTTAGGCGGGAACTCTGGGGCCAACGTCCTGACTTTC. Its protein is CASSLGGNSGANVLTF. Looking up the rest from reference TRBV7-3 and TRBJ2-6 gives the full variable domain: GAGVSQTPSNKVTEKGKYVELRCDPISGHTALYWYRQSLGQGPEFLIYFQGTGAADDSGLPNDRFFAVRPEGSVSTLKIQRTERGDSAVYLCASSLGGNSGANVLTFGAGSRLTVL.

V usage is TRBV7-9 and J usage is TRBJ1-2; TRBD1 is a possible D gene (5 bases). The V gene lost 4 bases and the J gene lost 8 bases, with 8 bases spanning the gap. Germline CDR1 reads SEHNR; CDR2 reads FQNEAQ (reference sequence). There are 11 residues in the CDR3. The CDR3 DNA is TGTGCCAGCAGCTCAGGGTCCGGCTACACCTTC. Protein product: CASSSGSGYTF.

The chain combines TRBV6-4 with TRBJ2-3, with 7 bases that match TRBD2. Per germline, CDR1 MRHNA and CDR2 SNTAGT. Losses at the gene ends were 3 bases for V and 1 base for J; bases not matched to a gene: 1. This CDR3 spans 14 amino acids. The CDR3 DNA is TGTGCCAGCAGTGAACGGGGGGGCACAGATACGCAGTATTTT. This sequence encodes CASSERGGTDTQYF.

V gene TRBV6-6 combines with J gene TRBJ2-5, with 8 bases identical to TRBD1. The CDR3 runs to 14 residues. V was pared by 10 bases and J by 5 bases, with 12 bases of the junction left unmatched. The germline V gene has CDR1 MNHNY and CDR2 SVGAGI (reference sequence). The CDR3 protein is CATHPGRGQETQYF. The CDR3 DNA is TGTGCCACCCACCCCGGCAGGGGGCAGGAGACCCAGTACTTC.

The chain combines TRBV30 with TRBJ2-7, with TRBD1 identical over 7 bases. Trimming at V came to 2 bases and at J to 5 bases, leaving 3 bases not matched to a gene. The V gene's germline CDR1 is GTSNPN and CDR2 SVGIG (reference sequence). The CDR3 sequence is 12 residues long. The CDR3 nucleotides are TGTGCCTGGAGTCACAGGGGTGACGAGCAGTACTTC. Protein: CAWSHRGDEQYF. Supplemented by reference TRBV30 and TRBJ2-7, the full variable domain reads SQTIHQWPATLVQPVGSPLSLECTVEGTSNPNLYWYRQAAGRGLQLLFYSVGIGQISSEVPQNLSASRPQDRQFILSSKKLLLSDSGFYLCAWSHRGDEQYFGPGTRLTVT.

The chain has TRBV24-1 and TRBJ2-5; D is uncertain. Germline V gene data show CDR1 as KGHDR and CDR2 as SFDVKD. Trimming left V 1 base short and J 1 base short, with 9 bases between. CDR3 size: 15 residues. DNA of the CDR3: TGTGCCACCAGTGATTTTAAACAGCTCCAAGAGACCCAGTACTTC. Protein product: CATSDFKQLQETQYF.

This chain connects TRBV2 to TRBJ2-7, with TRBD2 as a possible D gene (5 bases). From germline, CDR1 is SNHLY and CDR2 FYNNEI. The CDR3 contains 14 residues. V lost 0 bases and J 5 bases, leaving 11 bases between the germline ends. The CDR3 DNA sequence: TGTGCCAGCAGTGAAGCAGGACTCGTGAACGAGCAGTACTTC. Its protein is CASSEAGLVNEQYF.

DNA of the CDR3: TGTGCCAGCAGCGCCCAGCCCAGGGTGAACACTGAAGCTTTCTTT. Its protein is CASSAQPRVNTEAFF. V usage is TRBV9 and J usage is TRBJ1-1; D might be TRBD1 (5 bases). CDR3 size: 15 residues. Trimming stripped 3 bases from V and 0 bases from J, with 12 bases between. Germline CDR1 and CDR2: SGDLS and YYNGEE. The full variable domain, in which reference TRBV9 and TRBJ1-1 provide the parts outside the CDR3, is DSGVTQTPKHLITATGQRVTLRCSPRSGDLSVYWYQQSLDQGLQFLIQYYNGEERAKGNILERFSAQQFPDLHSELNLSSLELGDSALYFCASSAQPRVNTEAFFGQGTRLTVV.

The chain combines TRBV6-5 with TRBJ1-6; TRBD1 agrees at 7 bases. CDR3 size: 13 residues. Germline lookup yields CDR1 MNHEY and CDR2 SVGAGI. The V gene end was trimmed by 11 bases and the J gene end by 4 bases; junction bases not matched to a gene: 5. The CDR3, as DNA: TGTGCCGGGGGCAGGGGGTATAATTCACCCCTCCACTTT. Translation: CAGGRGYNSPLHF.

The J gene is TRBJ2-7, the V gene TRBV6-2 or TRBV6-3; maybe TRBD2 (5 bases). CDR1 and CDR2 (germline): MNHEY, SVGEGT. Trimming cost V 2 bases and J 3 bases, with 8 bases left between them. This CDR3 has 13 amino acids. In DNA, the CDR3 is TGTGCCAGCAGTTACGGACTGATCTACGAGCAGTACTTC. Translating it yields CASSYGLIYEQYF.

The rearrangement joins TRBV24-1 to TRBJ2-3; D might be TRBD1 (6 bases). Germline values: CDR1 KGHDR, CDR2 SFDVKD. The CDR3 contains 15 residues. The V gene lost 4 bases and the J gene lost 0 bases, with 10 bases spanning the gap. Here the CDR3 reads CATSEPGVSTDTQYF. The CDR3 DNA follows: TGTGCCACCAGTGAGCCAGGGGTTAGCACAGATACGCAGTATTTT.